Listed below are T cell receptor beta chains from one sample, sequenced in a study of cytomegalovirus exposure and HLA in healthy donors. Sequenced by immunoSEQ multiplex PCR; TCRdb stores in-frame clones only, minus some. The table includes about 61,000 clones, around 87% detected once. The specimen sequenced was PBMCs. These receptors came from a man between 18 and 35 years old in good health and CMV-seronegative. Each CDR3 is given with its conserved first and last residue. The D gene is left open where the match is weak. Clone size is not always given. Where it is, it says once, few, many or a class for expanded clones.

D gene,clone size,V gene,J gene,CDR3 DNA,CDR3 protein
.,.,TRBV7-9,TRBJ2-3,TGTGCCAGCAGCTTAGCGCACGGGGTTCCTAGCACAGATACGCAGTATTTT,CASSLAHGVPSTDTQYF
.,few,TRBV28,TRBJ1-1,TGTGCCAGCAGTATGACTACACTGGGAGCTTTCTTT,CASSMTTLGAFF
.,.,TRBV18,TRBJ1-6,TGTGCCAGCTCACCAGGCACCCCGGGTAATTCACCCCTCCACTTT,CASSPGTPGNSPLHF
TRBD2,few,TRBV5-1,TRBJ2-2,TGCGCCAGCGAAGCGGGGGGGTTAACCGGGGAGCTGTTTTTT,CASEAGGLTGELFF
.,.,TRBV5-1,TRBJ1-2,TGCGCCAGCAGCTTGAATGGAGGGGATGGCTACACCTTC,CASSLNGGDGYTF
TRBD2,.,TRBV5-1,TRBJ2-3,TGCGCCAGCAGCCGCGGGGGTACAGATACGCAGTATTTT,CASSRGGTDTQYF
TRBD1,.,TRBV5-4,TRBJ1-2,TGTGCCAGCAGCCTCCCGGGACAGGGGGGCGGGATCTATGGCTACACCTTC,CASSLPGQGGGIYGYTF
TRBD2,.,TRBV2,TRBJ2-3,TGTGCCAGCAATATTAGGACCTCCGGCGGGGGAAGCACAGATACGCAGTATTTT,CASNIRTSGGGSTDTQYF
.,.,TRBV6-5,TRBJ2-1,TGTGCCAGCAGTTACGGGGGGAGGCACAATGAGCAGTTCTTC,CASSYGGRHNEQFF
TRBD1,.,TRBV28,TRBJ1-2,TGTGCCAGCAGTTACTCAGGGGGCGCTGGCTATGGCTACACCTTC,CASSYSGGAGYGYTF
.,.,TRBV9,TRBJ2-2,TGTGCCAGCAGTGCGTCCGGGACACCAAACACCGGGGAGCTGTTTTTT,CASSASGTPNTGELFF
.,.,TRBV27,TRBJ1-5,TGTGCCTCGGGAGGGGTGAAGAATCAGCCCCAGCATTTT,CASGGVKNQPQHF
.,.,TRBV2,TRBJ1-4,TGTGCCAGCAGTGAGCCCCCTACAGGGAGGGATGAAAAACTGTTTTTT,CASSEPPTGRDEKLFF
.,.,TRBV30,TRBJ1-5,TGTGCCTGGAGTGTACAGGGCTATCAGCCCCAGCATTTT,CAWSVQGYQPQHF
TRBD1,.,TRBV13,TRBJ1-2,TGTGCCAGCAGCTTAAGTTCCGGGACAGGGGTCAGTGTAAATGGCTACACCTTC,CASSLSSGTGVSVNGYTF
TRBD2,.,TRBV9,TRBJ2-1,TGTGCCAGCAGCGCCCCTGGCGGGGGGGCGGGCAATGAGCAGTTCTTC,CASSAPGGGAGNEQFF
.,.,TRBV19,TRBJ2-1,TGTGCCAGTAGCCACGGGGTTTATGAGCAGTTCTTC,CASSHGVYEQFF
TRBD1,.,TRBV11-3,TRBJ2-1,TGTGCCAGCAGCGTTCGGACAGGGGGATCCTACAATGAGCAGTTCTTC,CASSVRTGGSYNEQFF
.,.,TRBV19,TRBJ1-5,TGTGCCAGTAGTCCCCCGACAGGCTATCAGCCCCAGCATTTT,CASSPPTGYQPQHF
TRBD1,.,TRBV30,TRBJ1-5,TGTGCCTGGAGTTTCCCACGACAGGGGAATCAGCCCCAGCATTTT,CAWSFPRQGNQPQHF
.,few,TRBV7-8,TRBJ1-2,TGTGCCAGCAGCCCCCTCGCGGGGGGCGGGGGGTACGGCTACACCTTC,CASSPLAGGGGYGYTF
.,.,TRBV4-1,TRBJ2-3,TGCGCCAGCAGCCGGGACACCTCAAGCACAGATACGCAGTATTTT,CASSRDTSSTDTQYF
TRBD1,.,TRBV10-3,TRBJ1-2,TGTGCCATCAGTGAGTCCGACAGGGAAGGTGGCTACACCTTC,CAISESDREGGYTF
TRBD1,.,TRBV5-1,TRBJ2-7,TGCGCCAGCAGCCTAGGGACAGCAGCCTACGAGCAGTACTTC,CASSLGTAAYEQYF
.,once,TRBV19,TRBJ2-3,TGTGCCAGTAGTAATCCAGGGAGCACAGATACGCAGTATTTT,CASSNPGSTDTQYF
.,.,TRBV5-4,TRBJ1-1,TGTGCCAGCAGCCCCAGGACAGCGAACACTGAAGCTTTCTTT,CASSPRTANTEAFF
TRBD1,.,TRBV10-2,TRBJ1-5,TGCGCCAGCGCCCAAGGACAGGGCTCCTCCCAGCCCCAGCATTTT,CASAQGQGSSQPQHF